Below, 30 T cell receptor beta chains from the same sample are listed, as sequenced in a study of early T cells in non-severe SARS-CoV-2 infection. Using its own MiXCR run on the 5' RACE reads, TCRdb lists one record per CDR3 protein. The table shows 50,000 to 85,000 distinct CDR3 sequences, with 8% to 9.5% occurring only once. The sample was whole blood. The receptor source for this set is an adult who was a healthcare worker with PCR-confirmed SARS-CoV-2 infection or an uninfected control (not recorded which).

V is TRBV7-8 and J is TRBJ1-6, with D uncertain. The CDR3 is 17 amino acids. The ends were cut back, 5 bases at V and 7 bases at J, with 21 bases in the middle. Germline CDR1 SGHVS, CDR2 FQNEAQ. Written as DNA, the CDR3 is TGTGCCAGCAGCGCCCGGCAGGTTCAAACGAGGAATTCACCCCTCCACTTT. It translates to CASSARQVQTRNSPLHF.

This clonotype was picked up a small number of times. The CDR3 nucleotides are TGTGCCAGCAGCCCGGTAGGGGGGCCCTACGAGCAGTACTTC. It yields the protein CASSPVGGPYEQYF. This chain links TRBV7-2 with TRBJ2-7, with D perhaps TRBD1 or TRBD2 (6 bases each). The V gene's germline CDR1 is SGHTA and CDR2 FQGNSA. This CDR3 spans 14 amino acids. V was cut by 5 bases and J by 2 bases, with 13 bases left in between.

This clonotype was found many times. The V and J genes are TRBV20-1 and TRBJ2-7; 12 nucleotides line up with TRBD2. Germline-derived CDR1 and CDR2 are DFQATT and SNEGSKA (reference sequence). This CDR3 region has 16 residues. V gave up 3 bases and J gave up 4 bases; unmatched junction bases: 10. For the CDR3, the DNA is TGCAGTGCTAGCGTGACCCTAGCGGGAGGGAAATACGAGCAGTACTTC. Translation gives CSASVTLAGGKYEQYF.

CDR3 sequence reads: CASSSPWGTHGTEAFF. In nucleotides, the CDR3 is TGTGCCAGTAGTAGCCCTTGGGGCACCCATGGGACTGAAGCTTTCTTT. The V gene is TRBV19, the J gene TRBJ1-1; D perhaps matches TRBD1 (5 bases). The CDR3 consists of 16 residues. Germline V gene sequence: CDR1 LNHDA, CDR2 SQIVND (reference sequence). Trimming stripped 4 bases from V and 5 bases from J, with 20 bases between.

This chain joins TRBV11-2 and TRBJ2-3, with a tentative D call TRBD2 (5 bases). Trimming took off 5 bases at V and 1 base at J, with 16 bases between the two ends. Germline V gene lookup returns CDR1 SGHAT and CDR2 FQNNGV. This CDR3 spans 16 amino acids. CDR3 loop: CASSLTKEDRTDTQYF. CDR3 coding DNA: TGTGCCAGCAGCCTCACCAAGGAGGACCGCACAGATACGCAGTATTTT. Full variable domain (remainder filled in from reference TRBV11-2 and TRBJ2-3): EAGVAQSPRYKIIEKRQSVAFWCNPISGHATLYWYQQILGQGPKLLIQFQNNGVVDDSQLPKDRFSAERLKGVDSTLKIQPAKLEDSAVYLCASSLTKEDRTDTQYFGPGTRLTVL.

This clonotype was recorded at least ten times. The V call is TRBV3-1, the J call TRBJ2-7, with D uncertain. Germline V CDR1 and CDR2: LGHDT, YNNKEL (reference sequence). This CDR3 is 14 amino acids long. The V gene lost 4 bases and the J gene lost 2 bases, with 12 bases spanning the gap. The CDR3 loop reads CASSLSVLPYEQYF. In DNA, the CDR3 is TGTGCCAGCAGCCTGTCGGTGTTACCCTACGAGCAGTACTTC.

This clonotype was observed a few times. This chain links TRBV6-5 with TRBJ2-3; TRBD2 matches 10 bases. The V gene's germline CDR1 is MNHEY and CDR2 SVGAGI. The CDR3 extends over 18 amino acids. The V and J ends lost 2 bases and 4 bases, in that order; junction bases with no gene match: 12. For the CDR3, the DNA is TGTGCCAGCAGTTACCCCTCCGACCTAGCGGGAGTCCCAGATACGCAGTATTTT. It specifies CASSYPSDLAGVPDTQYF.

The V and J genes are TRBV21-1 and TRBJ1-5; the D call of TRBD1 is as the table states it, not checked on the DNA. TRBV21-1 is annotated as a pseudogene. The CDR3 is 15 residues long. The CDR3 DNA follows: TGTGCCAGCAGCAAAGACCCCGGTCGGTGTCAGCCCCAGCATTTT. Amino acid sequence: CASSKDPGRCQPQHF.

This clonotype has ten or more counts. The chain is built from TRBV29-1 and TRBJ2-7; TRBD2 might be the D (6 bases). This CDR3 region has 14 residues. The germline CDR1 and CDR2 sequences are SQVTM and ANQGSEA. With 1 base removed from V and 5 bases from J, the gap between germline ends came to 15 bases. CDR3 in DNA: TGCAGCGTTGAAGGTGGCCGGGGGTCCGACGAGCAGTACTTC. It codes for CSVEGGRGSDEQYF.

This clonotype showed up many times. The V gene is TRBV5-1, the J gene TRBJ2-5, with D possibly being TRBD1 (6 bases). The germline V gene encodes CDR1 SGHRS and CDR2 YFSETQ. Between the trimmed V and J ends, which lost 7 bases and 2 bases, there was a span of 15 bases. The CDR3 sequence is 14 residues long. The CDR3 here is CASGTGTPQETQYF. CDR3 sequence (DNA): TGCGCCAGCGGGACCGGGACACCTCAAGAGACCCAGTACTTC.

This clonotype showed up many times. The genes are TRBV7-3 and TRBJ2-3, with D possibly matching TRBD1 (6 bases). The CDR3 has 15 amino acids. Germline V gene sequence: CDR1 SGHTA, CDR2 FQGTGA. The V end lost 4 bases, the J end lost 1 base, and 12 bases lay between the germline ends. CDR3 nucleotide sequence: TGTGCCAGCAGCTCCGAGGCAGGGGGCACAGATACGCAGTATTTT. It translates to CASSSEAGGTDTQYF.

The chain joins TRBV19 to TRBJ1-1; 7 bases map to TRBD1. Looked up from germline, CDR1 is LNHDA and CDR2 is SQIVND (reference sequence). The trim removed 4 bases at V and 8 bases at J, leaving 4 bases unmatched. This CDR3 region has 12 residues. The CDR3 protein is CASSKKDREAFF. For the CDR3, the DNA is TGTGCCAGTAGTAAAAAGGACAGGGAAGCTTTCTTT.

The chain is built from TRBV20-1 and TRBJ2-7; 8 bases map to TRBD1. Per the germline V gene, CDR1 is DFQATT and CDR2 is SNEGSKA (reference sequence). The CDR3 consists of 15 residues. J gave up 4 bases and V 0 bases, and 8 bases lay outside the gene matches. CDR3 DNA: TGCAGTGCTAGAGATCCCCAGGGGGCTGCGTACGAGCAGTACTTC. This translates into CSARDPQGAAYEQYF.

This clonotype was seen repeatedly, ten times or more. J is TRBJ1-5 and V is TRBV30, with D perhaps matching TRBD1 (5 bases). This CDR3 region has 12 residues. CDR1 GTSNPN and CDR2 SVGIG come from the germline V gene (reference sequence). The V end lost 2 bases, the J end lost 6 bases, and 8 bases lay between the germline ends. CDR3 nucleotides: TGTGCCTGGAGTCAGGGTTTTCAGCCCCAGCATTTT. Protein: CAWSQGFQPQHF.

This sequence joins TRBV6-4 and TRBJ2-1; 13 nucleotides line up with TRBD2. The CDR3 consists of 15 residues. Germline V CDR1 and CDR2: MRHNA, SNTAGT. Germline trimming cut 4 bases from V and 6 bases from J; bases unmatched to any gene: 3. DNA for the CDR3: TGTGCCAGCAGTGGAGGACTAGCGGGAGTCAATGAGCAGTTCTTC. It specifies CASSGGLAGVNEQFF.

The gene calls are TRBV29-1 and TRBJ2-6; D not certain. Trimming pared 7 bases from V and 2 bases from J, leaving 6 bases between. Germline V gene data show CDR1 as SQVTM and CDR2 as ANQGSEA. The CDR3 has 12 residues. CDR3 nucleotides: TGCAGCGCCCTTGCTGGGGCCAACGTCCTGACTTTC. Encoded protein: CSALAGANVLTF.

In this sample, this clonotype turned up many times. In nucleotides, the CDR3 is TGCAGTGCTTTCCCGGGACAGGGTAAAAATGAGCAGTTCTTC. Its translation: CSAFPGQGKNEQFF. J is TRBJ2-1 and V is TRBV20-1; 9 bases fit TRBD1. V was clipped by 5 bases and J by 7 bases; unmatched bases: 9. Per germline, CDR1 DFQATT and CDR2 SNEGSKA (reference sequence). The CDR3 consists of 14 residues.

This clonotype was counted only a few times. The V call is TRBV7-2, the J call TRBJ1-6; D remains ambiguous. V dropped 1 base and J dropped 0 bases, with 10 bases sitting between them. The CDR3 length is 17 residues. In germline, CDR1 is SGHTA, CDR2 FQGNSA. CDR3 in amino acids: CASSLGGVSSYNSPLHF. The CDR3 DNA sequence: TGTGCCAGCAGCTTAGGAGGTGTGAGCTCCTATAATTCACCCCTCCACTTT.

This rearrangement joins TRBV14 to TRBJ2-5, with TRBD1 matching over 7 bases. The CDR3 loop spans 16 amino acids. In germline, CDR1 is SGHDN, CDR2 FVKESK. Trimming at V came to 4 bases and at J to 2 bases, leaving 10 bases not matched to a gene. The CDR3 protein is CASSRPTGYGQETQYF. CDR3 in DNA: TGTGCCAGCAGCCGGCCGACAGGGTACGGACAAGAGACCCAGTACTTC.

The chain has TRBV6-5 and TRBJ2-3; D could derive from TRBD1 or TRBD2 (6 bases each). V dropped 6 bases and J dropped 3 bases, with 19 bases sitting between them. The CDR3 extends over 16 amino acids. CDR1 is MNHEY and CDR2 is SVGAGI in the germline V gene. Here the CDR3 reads CASSPGGGPRTDTQYF. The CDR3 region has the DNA TGTGCCAGCAGCCCAGGTGGGGGGCCAAGGACAGATACGCAGTATTTT.

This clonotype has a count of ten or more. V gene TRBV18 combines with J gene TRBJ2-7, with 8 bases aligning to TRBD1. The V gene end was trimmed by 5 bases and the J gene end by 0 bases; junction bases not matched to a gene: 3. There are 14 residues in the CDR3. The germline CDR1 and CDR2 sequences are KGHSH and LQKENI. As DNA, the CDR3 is TGTGCCAGCTCAAATCAGGGGGCCTCCTACGAGCAGTACTTC. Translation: CASSNQGASYEQYF.

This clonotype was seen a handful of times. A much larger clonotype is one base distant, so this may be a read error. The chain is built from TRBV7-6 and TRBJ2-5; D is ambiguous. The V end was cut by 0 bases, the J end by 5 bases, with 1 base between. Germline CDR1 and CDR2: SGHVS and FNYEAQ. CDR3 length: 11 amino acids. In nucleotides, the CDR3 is TGTGCCAGCAGCTTAGCGGAGACCCAGTACTTC. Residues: CASSLAETQYF.

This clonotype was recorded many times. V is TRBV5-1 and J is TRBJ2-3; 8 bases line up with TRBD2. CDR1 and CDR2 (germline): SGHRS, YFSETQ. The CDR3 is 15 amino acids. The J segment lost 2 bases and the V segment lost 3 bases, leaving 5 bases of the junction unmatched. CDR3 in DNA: TGCGCCAGCAGCTGGAGCGGGAGCGACACAGATACGCAGTATTTT. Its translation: CASSWSGSDTDTQYF.

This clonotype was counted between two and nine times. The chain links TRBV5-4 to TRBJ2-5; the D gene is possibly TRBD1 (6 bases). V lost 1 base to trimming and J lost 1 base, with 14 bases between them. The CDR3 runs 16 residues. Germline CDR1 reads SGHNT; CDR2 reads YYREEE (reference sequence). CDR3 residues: CASSLPADRLQETQYF. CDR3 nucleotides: TGTGCCAGCAGCTTGCCGGCCGACAGGCTCCAAGAGACCCAGTACTTC.

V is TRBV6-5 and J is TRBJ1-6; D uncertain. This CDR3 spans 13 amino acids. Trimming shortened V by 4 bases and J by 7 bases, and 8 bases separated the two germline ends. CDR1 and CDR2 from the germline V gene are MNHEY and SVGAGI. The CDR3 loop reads CASSWVPNSPLHF. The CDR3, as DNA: TGTGCCAGCAGTTGGGTCCCGAATTCACCCCTCCACTTT.

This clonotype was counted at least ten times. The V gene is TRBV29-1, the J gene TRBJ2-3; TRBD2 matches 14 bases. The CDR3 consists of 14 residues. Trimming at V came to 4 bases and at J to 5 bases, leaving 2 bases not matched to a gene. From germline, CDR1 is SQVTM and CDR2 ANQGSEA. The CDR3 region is CSVGGTSGRDTQYF. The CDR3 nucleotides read TGCAGCGTTGGGGGGACTAGCGGGAGAGATACGCAGTATTTT.

The CDR3 DNA reads TGTGCCAGCACCTTGCGACTCAGCCCTTCACCCCTCCACTTT. Its translation is CASTLRLSPSPLHF. The gene calls are TRBV28 and TRBJ1-6; D unresolved. There are 14 residues in the CDR3. V lost 7 bases and J lost 9, with 16 bases in between. Germline loops: CDR1 MDHEN, CDR2 SYDVKM.

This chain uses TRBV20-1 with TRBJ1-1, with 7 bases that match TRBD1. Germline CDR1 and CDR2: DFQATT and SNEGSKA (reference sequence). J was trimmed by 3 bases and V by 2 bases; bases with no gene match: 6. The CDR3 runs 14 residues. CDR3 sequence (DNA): TGCAGTGCTAGAAGTAGACAGGGTTACACTGAAGCTTTCTTT. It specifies CSARSRQGYTEAFF.

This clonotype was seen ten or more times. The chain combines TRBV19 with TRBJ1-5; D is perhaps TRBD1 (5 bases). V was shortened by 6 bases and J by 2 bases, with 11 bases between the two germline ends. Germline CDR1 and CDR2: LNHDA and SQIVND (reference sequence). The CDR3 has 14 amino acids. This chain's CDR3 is CASSHRDGNQPQHF. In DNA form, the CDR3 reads TGTGCCAGTAGCCATCGGGACGGCAATCAGCCCCAGCATTTT.

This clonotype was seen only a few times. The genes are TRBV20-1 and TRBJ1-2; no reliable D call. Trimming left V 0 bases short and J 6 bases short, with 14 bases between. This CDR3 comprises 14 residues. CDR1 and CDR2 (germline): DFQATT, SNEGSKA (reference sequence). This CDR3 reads CSARDPLTPDGYTF. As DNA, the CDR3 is TGCAGTGCTAGAGATCCCCTTACCCCCGATGGCTACACCTTC.